These T cell receptor beta chains were read from a single sample in a study of cytomegalovirus exposure and HLA in healthy donors. Clones were read by immunoSEQ multiplex PCR, and TCRdb kept only the in-frame ones, dropping some. The repertoire includes around 71,000 clones, roughly 65% of them detected once, and 14% sits in the top ten. Sequencing was performed on PBMCs. These receptors were taken from a male donor in good health and CMV-seropositive. The CDR3 runs from the conserved cysteine through the conserved F or W. The D gene is left open where the match is weak. Size values are once, few and many counts, or a class for expanded clones, and some rows have none.

d_gene: .; v_gene: TRBV19; abundance: .; j_gene: TRBJ1-1; CDR3aa: CASSIDSRLGAFF; CDR3nt: TGTGCCAGTAGTATAGATTCCCGACTCGGGGCTTTCTTT
d_gene: .; v_gene: TRBV11-2; abundance: .; j_gene: TRBJ1-6; CDR3aa: CASSLVFARRSSPLHF; CDR3nt: TGTGCCAGCAGCTTAGTTTTTGCAAGGAGGAGTTCACCCCTCCACTTT
d_gene: .; v_gene: TRBV19; abundance: once; j_gene: TRBJ1-5; CDR3aa: CASTPNGQQPQHF; CDR3nt: TGTGCCAGTACACCCAACGGTCAACAGCCCCAGCATTTT
d_gene: .; v_gene: TRBV7-7; abundance: .; j_gene: TRBJ1-5; CDR3aa: CASSLEPGKAQHF; CDR3nt: TGTGCCAGCAGCTTAGAACCCGGGAAGGCCCAGCATTTT
d_gene: TRBD1; v_gene: TRBV14; abundance: .; j_gene: TRBJ2-1; CDR3aa: CASSPHRGAYNEQFF; CDR3nt: TGTGCCAGCAGCCCTCACAGGGGGGCCTACAATGAGCAGTTCTTC
d_gene: .; v_gene: TRBV5-1; abundance: .; j_gene: TRBJ1-3; CDR3aa: CASSLESTASSGNTIYF; CDR3nt: TGCGCCAGCAGCTTGGAATCGACAGCGAGCTCTGGAAACACCATATATTTT
d_gene: TRBD2; v_gene: TRBV4-1; abundance: few; j_gene: TRBJ2-5; CDR3aa: CASSQRGESPQETQYF; CDR3nt: TGCGCCAGCAGCCAACGGGGGGAGTCCCCCCAAGAGACCCAGTACTTC
d_gene: .; v_gene: TRBV4-2; abundance: .; j_gene: TRBJ2-1; CDR3aa: CASSQGRDRQFF; CDR3nt: TGTGCCAGCAGCCAGGGGCGTGATCGGCAGTTCTTC
d_gene: TRBD2; v_gene: TRBV5-4; abundance: .; j_gene: TRBJ2-7; CDR3aa: CASSLAAGGLYEQYF; CDR3nt: TGTGCCAGCAGCTTGGCGGCGGGAGGACTCTACGAGCAGTACTTC
d_gene: .; v_gene: TRBV5-1; abundance: .; j_gene: TRBJ2-5; CDR3aa: CASSLVSGETEAQYF; CDR3nt: TGCGCCAGCAGCTTGGTGTCAGGGGAGACGGAGGCCCAGTACTTC
d_gene: .; v_gene: TRBV6-5; abundance: .; j_gene: TRBJ1-3; CDR3aa: CASSYSSVSGNTIYF; CDR3nt: TGTGCCAGCAGTTACTCGTCAGTCTCTGGAAACACCATATATTTT
d_gene: .; v_gene: TRBV7-9; abundance: once; j_gene: TRBJ2-1; CDR3aa: CASSSSDNEQFF; CDR3nt: TGTGCCAGCAGCTCCAGTGACAATGAGCAGTTCTTC
d_gene: TRBD2; v_gene: TRBV27; abundance: few; j_gene: TRBJ2-3; CDR3aa: CASRRLAGGTDTQYF; CDR3nt: TGTGCCAGCAGGAGACTAGCGGGGGGCACAGATACGCAGTATTTT
d_gene: .; v_gene: TRBV2; abundance: .; j_gene: TRBJ1-1; CDR3aa: CASMRGTPNTEAFF; CDR3nt: TGTGCCAGCATGAGGGGGACCCCCAACACTGAAGCTTTCTTT
d_gene: TRBD1; v_gene: TRBV5-5; abundance: .; j_gene: TRBJ1-3; CDR3aa: CASSLDGTAVGNTIYF; CDR3nt: TGTGCCAGCAGCTTGGATGGGACAGCAGTTGGAAACACCATATATTTT
d_gene: .; v_gene: TRBV4-3; abundance: .; j_gene: TRBJ2-1; CDR3aa: CASSQDPAGSESYNEQFF; CDR3nt: TGCGCCAGCAGCCAAGATCCGGCAGGGTCGGAATCCTACAATGAGCAGTTCTTC
d_gene: .; v_gene: TRBV5-4; abundance: .; j_gene: TRBJ1-3; CDR3aa: CASSLKAGAGNTIYF; CDR3nt: TGTGCCAGCAGCTTGAAGGCAGGGGCTGGAAACACCATATATTTT
d_gene: TRBD1; v_gene: TRBV19; abundance: .; j_gene: TRBJ2-3; CDR3aa: CASSEDRGGTDTQYF; CDR3nt: TGTGCCAGTAGTGAGGACAGGGGCGGCACAGATACGCAGTATTTT
d_gene: TRBD1; v_gene: TRBV10-3; abundance: .; j_gene: TRBJ1-1; CDR3aa: CAISPGTGWNTEAFF; CDR3nt: TGTGCCATCAGTCCCGGGACAGGGTGGAACACTGAAGCTTTCTTT
d_gene: .; v_gene: TRBV4-2; abundance: .; j_gene: TRBJ1-2; CDR3aa: CASSQDPDYGYTF; CDR3nt: TGTGCCAGCAGCCAAGATCCGGACTATGGCTACACCTTC
d_gene: .; v_gene: TRBV6-5; abundance: .; j_gene: TRBJ1-2; CDR3aa: CASSSVGRAGYGYTF; CDR3nt: TGTGCCAGCAGTTCGGTGGGCAGGGCTGGCTATGGCTACACCTTC
d_gene: TRBD2; v_gene: TRBV7-9; abundance: .; j_gene: TRBJ2-5; CDR3aa: CASSPLGGETQYF; CDR3nt: TGTGCCAGCAGCCCTTTGGGGGGGGAGACCCAGTACTTC
d_gene: TRBD1; v_gene: TRBV6-6; abundance: .; j_gene: TRBJ2-4; CDR3aa: CASRHHRTGRHIQYF; CDR3nt: TGTGCCAGCAGACACCACCGGACAGGGCGGCACATTCAGTACTTC
d_gene: TRBD2; v_gene: TRBV5-1; abundance: .; j_gene: TRBJ2-3; CDR3aa: CASTAGTSGPGDTQYF; CDR3nt: TGCGCCAGCACCGCCGGGACTAGCGGTCCGGGAGATACGCAGTATTTT
d_gene: TRBD2; v_gene: TRBV30; abundance: .; j_gene: TRBJ2-7; CDR3aa: CAWSVFSGRASEQYF; CDR3nt: TGTGCCTGGAGTGTTTTTAGCGGGAGGGCGTCCGAGCAGTACTTC
d_gene: TRBD1; v_gene: TRBV27; abundance: .; j_gene: TRBJ2-4; CDR3aa: CASSPHRDRGYIQYF; CDR3nt: TGTGCCAGCAGTCCCCACCGAGACAGGGGTTACATTCAGTACTTC
d_gene: TRBD1; v_gene: TRBV2; abundance: .; j_gene: TRBJ2-2; CDR3aa: CASIPDRGRGELFF; CDR3nt: TGTGCCAGCATCCCTGACAGGGGGCGGGGTGAGCTGTTTTTT